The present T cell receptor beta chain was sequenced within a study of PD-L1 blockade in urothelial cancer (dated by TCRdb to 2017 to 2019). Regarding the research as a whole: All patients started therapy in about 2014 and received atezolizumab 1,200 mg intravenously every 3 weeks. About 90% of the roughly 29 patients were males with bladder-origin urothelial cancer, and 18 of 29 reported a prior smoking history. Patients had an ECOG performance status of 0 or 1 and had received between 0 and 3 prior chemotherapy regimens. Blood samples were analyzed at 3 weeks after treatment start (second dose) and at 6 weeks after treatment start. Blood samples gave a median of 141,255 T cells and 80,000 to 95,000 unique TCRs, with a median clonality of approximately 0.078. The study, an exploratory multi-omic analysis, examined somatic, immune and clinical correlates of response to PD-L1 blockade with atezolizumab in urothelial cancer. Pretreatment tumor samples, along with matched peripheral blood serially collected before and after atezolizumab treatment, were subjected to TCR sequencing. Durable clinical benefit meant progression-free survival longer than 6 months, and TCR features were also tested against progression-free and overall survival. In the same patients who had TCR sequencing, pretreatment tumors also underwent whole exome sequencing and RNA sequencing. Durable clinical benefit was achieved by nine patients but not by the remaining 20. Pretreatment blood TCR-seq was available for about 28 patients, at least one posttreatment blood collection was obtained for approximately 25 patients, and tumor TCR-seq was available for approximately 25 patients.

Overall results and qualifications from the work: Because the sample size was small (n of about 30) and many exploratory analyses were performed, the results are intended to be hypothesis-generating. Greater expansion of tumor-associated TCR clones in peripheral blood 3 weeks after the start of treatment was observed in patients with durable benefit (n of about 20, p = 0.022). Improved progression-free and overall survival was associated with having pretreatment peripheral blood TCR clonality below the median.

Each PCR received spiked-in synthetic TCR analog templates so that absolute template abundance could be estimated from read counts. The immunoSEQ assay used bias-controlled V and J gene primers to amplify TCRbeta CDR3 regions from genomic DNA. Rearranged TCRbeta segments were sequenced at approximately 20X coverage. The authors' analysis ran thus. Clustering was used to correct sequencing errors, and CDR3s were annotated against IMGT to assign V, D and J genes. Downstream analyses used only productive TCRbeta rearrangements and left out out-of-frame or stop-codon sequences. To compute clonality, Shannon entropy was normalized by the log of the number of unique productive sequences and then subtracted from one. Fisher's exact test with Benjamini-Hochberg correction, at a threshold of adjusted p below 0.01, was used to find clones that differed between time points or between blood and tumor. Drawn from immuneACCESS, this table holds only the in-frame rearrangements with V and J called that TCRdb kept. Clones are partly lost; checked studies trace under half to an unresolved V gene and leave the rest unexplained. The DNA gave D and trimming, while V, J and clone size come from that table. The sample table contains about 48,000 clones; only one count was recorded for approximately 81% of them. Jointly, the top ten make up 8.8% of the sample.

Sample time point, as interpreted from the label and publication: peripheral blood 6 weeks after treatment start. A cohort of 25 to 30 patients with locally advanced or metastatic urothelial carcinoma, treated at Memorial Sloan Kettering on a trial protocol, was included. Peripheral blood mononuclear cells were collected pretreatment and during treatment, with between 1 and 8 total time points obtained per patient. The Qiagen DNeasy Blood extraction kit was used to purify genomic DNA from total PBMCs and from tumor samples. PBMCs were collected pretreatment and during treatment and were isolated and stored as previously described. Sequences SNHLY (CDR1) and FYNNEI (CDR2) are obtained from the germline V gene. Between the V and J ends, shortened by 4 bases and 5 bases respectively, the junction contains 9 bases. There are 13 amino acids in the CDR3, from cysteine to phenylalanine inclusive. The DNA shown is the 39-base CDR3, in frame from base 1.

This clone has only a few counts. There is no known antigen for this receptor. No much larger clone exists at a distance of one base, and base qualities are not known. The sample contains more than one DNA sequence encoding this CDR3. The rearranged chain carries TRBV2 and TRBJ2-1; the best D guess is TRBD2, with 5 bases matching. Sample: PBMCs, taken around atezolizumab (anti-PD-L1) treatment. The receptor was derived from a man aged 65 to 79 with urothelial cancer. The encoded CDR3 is CASSAGLNNEQFF. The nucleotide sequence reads TGTGCCAGCAGTGCAGGACTTAACAATGAGCAGTTCTTC.